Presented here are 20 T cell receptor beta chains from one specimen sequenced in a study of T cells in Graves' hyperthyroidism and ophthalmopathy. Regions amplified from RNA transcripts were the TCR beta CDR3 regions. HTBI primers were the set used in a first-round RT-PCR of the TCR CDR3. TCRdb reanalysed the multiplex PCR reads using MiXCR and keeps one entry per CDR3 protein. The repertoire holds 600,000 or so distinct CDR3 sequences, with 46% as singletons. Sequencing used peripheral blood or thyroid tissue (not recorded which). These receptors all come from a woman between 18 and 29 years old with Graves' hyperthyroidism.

The CDR3 spells CSVAQGIETQYF. Here the CDR3 DNA reads TGCAGCGTAGCACAGGGAATAGAGACCCAGTACTTC. V and J are TRBV29-1 and TRBJ2-5; D is possibly TRBD1 (6 bases). V was cut by 6 bases and J by 4 bases, with 12 bases left in between. Per germline, CDR1 SQVTM and CDR2 ANQGSEA. CDR3 length: 12 residues.

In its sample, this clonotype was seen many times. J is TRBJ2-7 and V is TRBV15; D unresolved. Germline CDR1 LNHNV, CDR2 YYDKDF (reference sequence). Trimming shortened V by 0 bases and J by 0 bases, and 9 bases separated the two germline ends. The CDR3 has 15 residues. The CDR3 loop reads CATSREGRYSYEQYF. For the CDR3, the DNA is TGTGCCACCAGCAGAGAGGGCAGGTACTCCTACGAGCAGTACTTC.

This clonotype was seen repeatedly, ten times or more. CDR3 in amino acids: CASKEGRVTEAFF. The CDR3 DNA is TGTGCCAGCAAGGAGGGACGGGTCACTGAAGCTTTCTTT. The V gene is TRBV2, the J gene TRBJ1-1, with a weak D call TRBD1 (5 bases). There are 13 residues in the CDR3. Germline V gives CDR1 SNHLY, CDR2 FYNNEI. V was clipped by 7 bases and J by 4 bases, with 13 bases between them.

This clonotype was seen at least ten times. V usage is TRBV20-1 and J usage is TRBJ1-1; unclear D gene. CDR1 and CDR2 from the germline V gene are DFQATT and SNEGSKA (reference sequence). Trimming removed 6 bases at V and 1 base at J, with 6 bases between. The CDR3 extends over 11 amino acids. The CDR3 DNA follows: TGCAGTGCCCGCAGGAACACTGAAGCTTTCTTT. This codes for CSARRNTEAFF.

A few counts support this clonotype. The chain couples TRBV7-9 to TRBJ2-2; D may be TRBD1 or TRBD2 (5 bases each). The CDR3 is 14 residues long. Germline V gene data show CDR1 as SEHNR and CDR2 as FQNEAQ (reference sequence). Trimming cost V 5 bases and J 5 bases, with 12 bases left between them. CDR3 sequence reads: CASSMRGVTGELFF. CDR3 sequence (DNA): TGTGCCAGCAGCATGAGAGGGGTTACCGGGGAGCTGTTTTTT.

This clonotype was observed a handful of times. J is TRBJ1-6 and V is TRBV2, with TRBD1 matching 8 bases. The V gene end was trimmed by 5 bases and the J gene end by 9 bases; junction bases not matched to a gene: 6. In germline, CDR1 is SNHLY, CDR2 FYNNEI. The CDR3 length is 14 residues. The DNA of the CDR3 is TGTGCCAGCAGTTCAGGGGGCCCGGGTTCACCCCTCCACTTT. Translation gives CASSSGGPGSPLHF.

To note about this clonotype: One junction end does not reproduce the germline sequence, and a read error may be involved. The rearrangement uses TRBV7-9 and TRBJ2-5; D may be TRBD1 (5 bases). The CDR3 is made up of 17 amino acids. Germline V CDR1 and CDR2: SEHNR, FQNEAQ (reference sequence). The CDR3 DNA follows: TGCGCCAGCAGCCAAGCCCGGACACCCAAGTACCAAGAGACCCAGTACTTC. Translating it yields CASSQARTPKYQETQYF.

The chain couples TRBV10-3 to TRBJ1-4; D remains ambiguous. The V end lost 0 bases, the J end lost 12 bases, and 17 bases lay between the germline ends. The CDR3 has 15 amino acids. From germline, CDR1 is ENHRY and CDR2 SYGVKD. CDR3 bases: TGTGCCATCAGTGAGTCTATGGTAGGAGGAGAAGAACTGTTTTTT. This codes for CAISESMVGGEELFF.

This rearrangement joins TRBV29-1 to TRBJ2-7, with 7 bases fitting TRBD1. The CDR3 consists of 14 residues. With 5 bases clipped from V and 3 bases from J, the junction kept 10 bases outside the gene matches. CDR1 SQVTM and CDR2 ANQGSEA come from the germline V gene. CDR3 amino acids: CSVTQTGKVYEQYF. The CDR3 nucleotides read TGCAGCGTTACCCAGACAGGGAAGGTCTACGAGCAGTACTTC.

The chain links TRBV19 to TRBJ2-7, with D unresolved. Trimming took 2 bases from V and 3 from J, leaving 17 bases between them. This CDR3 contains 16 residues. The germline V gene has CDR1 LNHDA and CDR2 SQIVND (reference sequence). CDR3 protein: CASSISAASRYYEQYF. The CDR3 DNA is TGTGCCAGTAGTATATCCGCGGCCAGCCGTTACTACGAGCAGTACTTC.

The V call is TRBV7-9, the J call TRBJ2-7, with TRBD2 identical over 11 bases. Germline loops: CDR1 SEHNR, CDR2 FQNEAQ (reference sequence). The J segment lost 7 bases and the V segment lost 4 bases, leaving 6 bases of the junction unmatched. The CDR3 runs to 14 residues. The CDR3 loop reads CASSYSGRALEQYF. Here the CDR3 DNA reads TGTGCCAGCAGCTATAGCGGGAGGGCCCTAGAGCAGTACTTC.

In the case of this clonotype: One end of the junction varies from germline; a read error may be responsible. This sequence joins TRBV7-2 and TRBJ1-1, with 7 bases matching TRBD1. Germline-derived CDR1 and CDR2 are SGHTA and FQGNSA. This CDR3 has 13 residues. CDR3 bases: TGCGCCAGCAGGGGGTTTCAGAACACTGAAGCTTTCTTT. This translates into CASRGFQNTEAFF.

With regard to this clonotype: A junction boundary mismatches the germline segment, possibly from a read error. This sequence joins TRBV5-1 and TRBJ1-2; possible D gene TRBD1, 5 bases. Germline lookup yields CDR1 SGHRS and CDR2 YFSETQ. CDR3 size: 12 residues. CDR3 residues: CASSLEDQGNTF. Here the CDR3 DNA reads TGCGCCAGCAGCTTGGAGGACCAGGGAAACACTTTC. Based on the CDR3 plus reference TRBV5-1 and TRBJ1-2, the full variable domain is KAGVTQTPRYLIKTRGQQVTLSCSPISGHRSVSWYQQTPGQGLQFLFEYFSETQRNKGNFPGRFSGRQFSNSRSEMNVSTLELGDSALYLCASSLEDQGNTFGSGTRLTVV.

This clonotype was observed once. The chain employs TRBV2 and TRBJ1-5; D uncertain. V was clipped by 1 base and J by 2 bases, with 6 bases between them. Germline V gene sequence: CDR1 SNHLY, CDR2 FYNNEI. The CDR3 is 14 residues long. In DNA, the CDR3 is TGTGCCAGCAGTGAAGAGGTGGGCAATCAGCCCCAGCATTTT. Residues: CASSEEVGNQPQHF.

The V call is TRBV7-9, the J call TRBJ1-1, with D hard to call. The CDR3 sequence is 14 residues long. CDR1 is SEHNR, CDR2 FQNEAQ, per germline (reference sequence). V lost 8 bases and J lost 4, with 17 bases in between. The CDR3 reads CASRTSGSSTEAFF. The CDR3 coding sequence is TGTGCCAGCCGGACTAGCGGGAGTAGCACTGAAGCTTTCTTT.

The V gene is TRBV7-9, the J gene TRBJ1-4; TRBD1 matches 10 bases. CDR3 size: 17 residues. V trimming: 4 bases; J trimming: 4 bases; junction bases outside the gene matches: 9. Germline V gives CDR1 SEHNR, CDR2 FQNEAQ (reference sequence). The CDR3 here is CASSSSGTGALNEKLFF. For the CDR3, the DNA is TGTGCCAGCAGCTCCTCCGGGACAGGGGCTCTTAATGAAAAACTGTTTTTT. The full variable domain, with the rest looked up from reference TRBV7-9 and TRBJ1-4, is DTGVSQNPRHKITKRGQNVTFRCDPISEHNRLYWYRQTLGQGPEFLTYFQNEAQLEKSRLLSDRFSAERPKGSFSTLEIQRTEQGDSAMYLCASSSSGTGALNEKLFFGSGTQLSVL.

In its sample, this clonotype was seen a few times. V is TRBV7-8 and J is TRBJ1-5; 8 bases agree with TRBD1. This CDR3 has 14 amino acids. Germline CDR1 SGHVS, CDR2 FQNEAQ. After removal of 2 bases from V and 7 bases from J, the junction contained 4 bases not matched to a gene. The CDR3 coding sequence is TGTGCCAGCAGCTTACAGGGGGCTAAACAGCCCCAGCATTTT. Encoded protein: CASSLQGAKQPQHF.

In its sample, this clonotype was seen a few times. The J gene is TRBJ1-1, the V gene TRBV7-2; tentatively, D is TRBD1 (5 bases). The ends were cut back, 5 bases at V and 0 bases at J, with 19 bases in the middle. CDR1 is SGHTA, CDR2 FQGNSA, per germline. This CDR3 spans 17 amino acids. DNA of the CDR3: TGTGCCAGCAGCCATGGACACCGGGGAGGTATGAACACTGAAGCTTTCTTT. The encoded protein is CASSHGHRGGMNTEAFF.

CDR3 protein: CASSFYRGHTYEQYF. Here the CDR3 DNA reads TGTGCCAGCAGCTTTTACAGGGGGCATACCTACGAGCAGTACTTC. The chain couples TRBV7-4 to TRBJ2-7; 9 nucleotides agree with TRBD1. The CDR3 is 15 residues long. Germline lookup yields CDR1 SGHVT and CDR2 SQSDAQ. V trimming: 3 bases; J trimming: 2 bases; junction bases outside the gene matches: 5.

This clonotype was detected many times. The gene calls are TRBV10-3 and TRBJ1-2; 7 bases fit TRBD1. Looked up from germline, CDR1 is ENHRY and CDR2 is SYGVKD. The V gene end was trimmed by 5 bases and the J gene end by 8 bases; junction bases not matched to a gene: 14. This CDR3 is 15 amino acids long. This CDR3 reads CAISSPDRVMSGYTF. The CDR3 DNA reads TGTGCCATCAGTAGCCCCGACAGGGTGATGTCAGGCTACACCTTC.